The present T cell receptor (beta chain) was sequenced within a study of shared clonotypes between healthy human individuals. Across the study: In total, the donors were a couple of women and a few men aged 18 to 49.

The donors were adults (healthy and HIV-negative) with no recent acute infections or vaccinations. CD45RA+ naive and CD45RA-negative memory subsets were separated from CD4+ cells. With respect to this clone: What it recognizes is unknown.

This CDR3 spans 15 amino acids. Trimming removed 1 base at V and 1 base at J, with 10 bases between. Germline CDR1 SNHLY, CDR2 FYNNEI. Study findings and constraints: Estimated richness values were generally larger in naive subsets than in memory subsets.

The assay was immunoSEQ multiplex PCR, and TCRdb's table has in-frame clones only and misses some. The table lists roughly 2.6 million clones, more than 90% of them singletons. V usage is TRBV2 and J usage is TRBJ2-5, with D possibly being TRBD2 (6 bases). Material: naive CD4+ T cells sorted from blood. The subset here: CD45RA+ positively selected. The sequence was obtained from a young man in good health. CDR3 sequence reads: CASSEEGGAQETQYF. CDR3 DNA: TGTGCCAGCAGTGAAGAGGGCGGGGCCCAAGAGACCCAGTACTTC.